The present TCR beta chain was sequenced within a study of cytomegalovirus exposure and HLA in healthy donors (TCRdb year 2017). As for the study more broadly: A later analysis indicated that the 100 to 150 validation repertoires were generated on the platform also employed for the approximately 700 repertoires of the first cohort. To predict cytomegalovirus infection status, the study brought together high-throughput TCR immunosequencing, statistical association of individual TCRs with disease status, and machine learning. Along with the 666-subject first cohort, a separate validation cohort of roughly 110 different subjects was used. The study was designed to test whether signatures of past pathogen exposure could be identified by cataloging public T cell receptors. On the study overall, not on this receptor specifically: In vitro tests confirmed that three of the cytomegalovirus-associated TCR beta chains recognize cytomegalovirus antigens. Of the cluster scores, approximately 94% were above 0 in a later analysis, which found that TCRs clustered in the first cohort also tended to co-occur in the 95 to 150 validation repertoires. The study gave a list of 150 to 200 TCR beta chains associated with cytomegalovirus. The authors suggested that the approach could potentially be generalized to other disease states and immunological phenotypes. All 110 or so repertoires were used to score co-occurrence in the validation cohort in a later analysis, because that analysis had no HLA typing for the cohort. In both the original and validation cohorts, the classifier was reported to diagnose cytomegalovirus status with high specificity and sensitivity. Most TCR sequences were seen in very few donors, while some public TCRs were found in many individuals.

V was cut back by 4 bases and J by 6 bases, leaving a gap of 8 bases between them. The germline V gene sets CDR1 to SGHRS and CDR2 to YFSETQ. The CDR3 holds 12 amino acids from the cysteine to the phenylalanine. The sequence is cut down to CDR3 DNA, 36 bases in frame from base 1. The method was the immunoSEQ multiplex PCR assay. As for the authors' bioinformatics: A statistical classification framework was built to diagnose cytomegalovirus status from the catalog of TCR beta chain sequences. The source is immuneACCESS, and TCRdb retained only in-frame sequences with V and J called. Part of the clones is not carried over; for the studies checked, unresolved V genes explain less than half of this, and the remainder is unexplained. The V and J calls and clone size are taken from that table; D and trimming were inferred from the DNA. Counted in this sample were 150,000 to 200,000 clones; 85% to 90% of them appeared once. The top ten hold 9% to 12% of the sample.

A remark on this clone: There is no known antigen for this receptor. No base-level quality is on record; no much larger clone is a single base apart.

The donors were included in the validation cohort of some 110 subjects, a group kept apart from the approximately 690-subject first cohort. The chain links TRBV5-1 with TRBJ2-1; perhaps TRBD1 is the D gene, with 5 bases matching. The TCR sequence derives from a woman aged 18-29 years in good health and CMV-seropositive. Material for sequencing was PBMCs. The DNA sequence reads TGCGCCAGCAGCCGGACACTCAATGAGCAGTTCTTC. Its coded protein is CASSRTLNEQFF. The CDR3, completed at both ends by the reference TRBV5-1 and TRBJ2-1 genes, gives the full variable domain KAGVTQTPRYLIKTRGQQVTLSCSPISGHRSVSWYQQTPGQGLQFLFEYFSETQRNKGNFPGRFSGRQFSNSRSEMNVSTLELGDSALYLCASSRTLNEQFFGPGTRLTVL.